The text below deals with one T cell receptor beta chain. This sample is part of a study of blood T cell repertoires in COVID-19. As handled by the study authors: Reference gene primer amplification gave nucleated cell count estimates. Method: immunoSEQ multiplex PCR; TCRdb's copy keeps in-frame clones and lacks some. That table supplies the V and J calls and clone size; D and trimming were determined from the DNA. Of nearly 110,000 clones listed, 70% to 80% are singletons. The germline V gene has CDR1 MNHEY and CDR2 SMNVEV (reference sequence). V dropped 3 bases and J dropped 3 bases, with 9 bases sitting between them. The CDR3 sequence is 13 residues long.

This sequence was found in a man older than 75 with COVID-19, enrolled during active disease. The sample was peripheral blood. This chain joins TRBV27 and TRBJ2-7; tentative D call: TRBD1 (5 bases). The CDR3 is CASSFDQGYEQYF. CDR3 nucleotide sequence: TGTGCCAGCAGTTTCGATCAGGGCTACGAGCAGTACTTC.